This T cell receptor beta chain is drawn from a study of CD8 T cells in Susac syndrome. In the case of this clonotype: Its antigen is not identified.

RNA totalling about 0.5 to 1 ug underwent reverse transcription with random hexamers. With immunoSEQ multiplex PCR, TCR beta CDR3 was amplified across 54 Vbeta and 13 Jbeta. TCRdb itself ran the immunoSEQ multiplex PCR reads through MiXCR, one entry per CDR3 protein. The sample has 120,000 to 150,000 distinct CDR3 sequences; more than 90% are singletons. General observations from the study: Clonal expansion was not observed in the Susac syndrome CD4+ T cell repertoires.

Negative isolation yielded the CD8+ and CD4+ T cells, while FACS enriched the TEMRA cells. The CDR3 has 10 residues. V shed 3 bases and J shed 10 bases, with 10 bases lying between them. Germline V lookup: CDR1 DFQATT, CDR2 SNEGSKA (reference sequence). The V and J genes are TRBV20-1 and TRBJ2-7, with unresolved D. Sequenced sample: CD4+ T cells from PBMCs. This clonotype originated in a human donor with Susac syndrome. The CDR3 protein is CSASLTVQYF. For the CDR3, the DNA is TGCAGTGCTAGCCTGACTGTTCAGTACTTC.